What follows is one T cell receptor beta chain and its context. The antigen it recognizes is unknown. Per-base qualities were not stored, and no clone one base away is much larger. CDR1 SEHNR and CDR2 FQNEAQ are derived from the germline V gene (reference sequence). The germline V end is reduced by 4 bases and the J end by 5 bases; junction bases left unmatched: 12. The CDR3 has 17 amino acids, counting the end cysteine and phenylalanine. Just CDR3 DNA is preserved here, 51 bases in frame from base 1. Sequencing relied on an Illumina HiSeq 2500. Quantitative 5'-RACE with molecular barcodes was the method used to prepare the TCR beta libraries. The authors' pipeline ran thus. To identify disease-linked TCR variants, a new computational method was used, one built on a probabilistic model of VDJ rearrangement. TCRdb passed the public sequencing reads through fastp at Q25 and MiXCR, retaining productive beta sequences. CDR3 protein sequences are deduplicated, and each keeps its most common genes and DNA. TCRdb, rather than the study authors, made the V and J calls. In all, the sample holds almost 400,000 distinct CDR3 sequences, and approximately 20% of those were seen once. About 16% of the sample is held by the ten biggest clonotypes.

The data stem from a study of CD8 T cells in ankylosing spondylitis (dated by TCRdb to 2016 to 2017). The study in broad terms: The study set out to find disease-linked TCR variants by profiling T cell receptor beta repertoires in ankylosing spondylitis patients and healthy donors. The full study cohort comprised about 24 ankylosing spondylitis patients and about a hundred healthy donors. Peripheral blood samples were taken, and synovial fluid was additionally collected from ankylosing spondylitis patients.

General study outcomes and caveats: Significant enrichment of the disease-linked clones was reported in matched synovial fluid samples from ankylosing spondylitis patients. Blood from ankylosing spondylitis patients appeared to be characterized by a TCR beta motif made up of eight highly homologous amino acid variants. In peripheral blood, the disease-linked clones were found at relatively low frequencies and had a CD8+ phenotype. Some motif variants had previously been reported in the synovial fluid and blood of reactive arthritis patients, which suggests shared mechanisms of disease initiation.

The rearranged chain carries TRBV7-9 and TRBJ2-2; a stretch of 8 junction bases matches TRBD1. This receptor was obtained from a male donor with ankylosing spondylitis. Source material: blood, either unsorted or a sorted T cell fraction (not recorded which). The CDR3 protein sequence reads: CASSSDRAGTRTGELFF. The bases read TGTGCCAGCAGCTCGGACAGGGCTGGAACTAGGACCGGGGAGCTGTTTTTT.